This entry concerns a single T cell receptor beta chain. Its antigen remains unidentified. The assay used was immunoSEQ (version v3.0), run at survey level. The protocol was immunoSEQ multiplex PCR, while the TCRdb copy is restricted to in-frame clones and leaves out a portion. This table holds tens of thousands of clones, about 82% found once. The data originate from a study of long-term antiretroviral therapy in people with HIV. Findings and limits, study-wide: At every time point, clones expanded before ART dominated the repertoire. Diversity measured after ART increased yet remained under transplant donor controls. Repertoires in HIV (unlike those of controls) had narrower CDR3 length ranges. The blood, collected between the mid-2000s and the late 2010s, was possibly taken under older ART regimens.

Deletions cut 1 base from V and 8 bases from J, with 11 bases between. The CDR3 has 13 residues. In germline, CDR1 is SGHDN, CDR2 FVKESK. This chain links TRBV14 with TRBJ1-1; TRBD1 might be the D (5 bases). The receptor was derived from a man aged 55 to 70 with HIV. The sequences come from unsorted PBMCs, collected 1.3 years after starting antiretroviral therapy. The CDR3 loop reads CASSQVGAGEAFF. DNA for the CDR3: TGTGCCAGCAGCCAAGTAGGGGCTGGGGAAGCTTTCTTT.